The 5 T cell receptor beta chains listed next were all sequenced from one sample in a study of memory CD4+ T cells and cytomegalovirus serostatus. The sort gate was single viable CD3+CD4+CD8-CD45RO+ cells for memory CD4+ T cells. TCRdb's copy holds only in-frame clones and misses some; the assay was immunoSEQ multiplex PCR. The repertoire holds about 47,000 clones, with 70% to 75% as singletons. Sequencing was carried out using memory CD4+ T cells from blood. All receptors derive from an adult in good health and CMV-seropositive.

The CDR3: CASSQDGGEVGSGANVLTF. Here the CDR3 DNA reads TGTGCCAGCAGCCAAGATGGAGGGGAGGTCGGCTCTGGGGCCAACGTCCTGACTTTC. The chain couples TRBV4-2 to TRBJ2-6; tentatively, D is TRBD2 (6 bases). V was shortened by 0 bases and J by 0 bases, with 15 bases between the two germline ends. The CDR3 runs to 19 residues. Germline values: CDR1 LGHNA, CDR2 YNFKEQ.

The chain is built from TRBV7-9 and TRBJ1-4; TRBD1 is a possible D gene (6 bases). CDR1 and CDR2 (germline): SEHNR, FQNEAQ (reference sequence). Trimming shortened V by 5 bases and J by 7 bases, and 17 bases separated the two germline ends. This CDR3 spans 15 amino acids. The chain's CDR3 is CASSPGAGVSEKLFF. The CDR3 region has the DNA TGTGCCAGCAGCCCCGGGGCAGGGGTTAGTGAAAAACTGTTTTTT.

This rearrangement joins TRBV4-2 to TRBJ2-2; the D gene is possibly TRBD1 (6 bases). With 0 bases removed from V and 6 bases from J, the gap between germline ends came to 11 bases. The germline V gene encodes CDR1 LGHNA and CDR2 YNFKEQ. The CDR3 contains 15 residues. The CDR3 region has the DNA TGTGCCAGCAGCCAAGAAAAACAGGGCTCCGGGGAGCTGTTTTTT. Residues: CASSQEKQGSGELFF.

The genes are TRBV11-1 and TRBJ2-5; 8 positions agree with TRBD1. Germline loops: CDR1 SGHAT, CDR2 FQDESV (reference sequence). V was clipped by 0 bases and J by 5 bases; unmatched bases: 5. This CDR3 is 15 amino acids long. This CDR3 is CASSLAGYRGETQYF. In DNA form, the CDR3 reads TGTGCCAGCAGCTTAGCGGGCTACAGGGGGGAGACCCAGTACTTC.

V gene TRBV7-2 combines with J gene TRBJ1-1; TRBD1 is a possible D gene (5 bases). Trimming shortened V by 2 bases and J by 1 base, and 11 bases separated the two germline ends. The CDR3 is 15 residues long. The germline gives CDR1 SGHTA, CDR2 FQGNSA. CDR3 sequence reads: CASSLFGHWNTEAFF. The CDR3 DNA sequence: TGTGCCAGCAGCTTATTTGGACACTGGAACACTGAAGCTTTCTTT.